The 4 T cell receptor beta chains below all came from one sample that was sequenced in a study of blood T cell repertoires in COVID-19. Assay: immunoSEQ multiplex PCR; the TCRdb copy retains only in-frame clones and omits some. Of around 120,000 clones listed, 83% are singletons. Specimen: peripheral blood. The receptors stem from a man aged 80 or over with active or convalescent COVID-19.

The gene calls are TRBV5-1 and TRBJ2-7; D is unclear. The CDR3 length is 14 residues. CDR1 and CDR2 (germline): SGHRS, YFSETQ. Trimming cost V 0 bases and J 3 bases, with 10 bases left between them. The CDR3 loop is CASSLENSIYEQYF. The CDR3, as DNA: TGCGCCAGCAGCTTGGAGAATAGTATCTACGAGCAGTACTTC.

The chain links TRBV5-6 to TRBJ1-1; 7 positions match TRBD1. Germline CDR1 reads SGHDT; CDR2 reads YYEEEE. The CDR3 extends over 14 amino acids. Trimming removed 2 bases from V and 5 bases from J; junction bases left unmatched: 6. Here the CDR3 DNA reads TGTGCCAGCAGCTTAAACAGGGGCGAAACTGAAGCTTTCTTT. Protein: CASSLNRGETEAFF. The whole variable domain, remainder taken from reference TRBV5-6 and TRBJ1-1, is DAGVTQSPTHLIKTRGQQVTLRCSPKSGHDTVSWYQQALGQGPQFIFQYYEEEERQRGNFPDRFSGHQFPNYSSELNVNALLLGDSALYLCASSLNRGETEAFFGQGTRLTVV.

CDR3 nucleotide sequence: TGTGCCAGCAGTTTTTCAGGGTCCGACGAAGCTTTCTTT. This translates into CASSFSGSDEAFF. The chain couples TRBV27 to TRBJ1-1, with a weak D call TRBD1 (5 bases). The germline V gene has CDR1 MNHEY and CDR2 SMNVEV (reference sequence). V lost 3 bases and J 8 bases, leaving 13 bases between the germline ends. The CDR3 runs to 13 residues.

This chain connects TRBV5-4 to TRBJ2-3; 8 bases align to TRBD1. V was pared by 3 bases and J by 5 bases, with 8 bases of the junction left unmatched. Germline V gives CDR1 SGHNT, CDR2 YYREEE (reference sequence). CDR3 length: 15 amino acids. CDR3 residues: CASSSRTGQGDTQYF. The CDR3 DNA follows: TGTGCCAGCAGCTCCAGGACAGGGCAGGGAGATACGCAGTATTTT.